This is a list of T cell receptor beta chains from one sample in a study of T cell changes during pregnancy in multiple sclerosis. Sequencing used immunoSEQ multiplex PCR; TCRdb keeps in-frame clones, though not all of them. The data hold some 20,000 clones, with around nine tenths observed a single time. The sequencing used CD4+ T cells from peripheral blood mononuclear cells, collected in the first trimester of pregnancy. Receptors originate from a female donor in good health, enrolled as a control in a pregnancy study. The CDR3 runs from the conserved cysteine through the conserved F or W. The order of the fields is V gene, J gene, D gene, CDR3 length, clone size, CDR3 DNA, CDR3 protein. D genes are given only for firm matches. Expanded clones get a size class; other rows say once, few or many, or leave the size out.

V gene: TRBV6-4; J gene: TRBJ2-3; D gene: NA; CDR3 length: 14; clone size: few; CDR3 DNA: TGTGCCAGCAGTGACGGGACTAGCACAGATACGCAGTATTTT; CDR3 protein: CASSDGTSTDTQYF
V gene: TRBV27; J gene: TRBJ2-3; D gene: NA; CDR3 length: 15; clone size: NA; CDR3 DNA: TGTGCCAGCACCTCGTGGGGGACAAGCACAGATACGCAGTATTTT; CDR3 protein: CASTSWGTSTDTQYF
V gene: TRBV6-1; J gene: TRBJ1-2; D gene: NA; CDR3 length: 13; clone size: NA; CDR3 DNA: TGTGCCAGCAGTGAACCAACTAACTATGGCTACACCTTC; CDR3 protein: CASSEPTNYGYTF
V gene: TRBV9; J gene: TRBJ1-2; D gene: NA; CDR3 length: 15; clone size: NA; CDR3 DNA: TGTGCCAGCAGCGTAGATTCCACCGGTGCGGGGGGCTACACCTTC; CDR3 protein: CASSVDSTGAGGYTF
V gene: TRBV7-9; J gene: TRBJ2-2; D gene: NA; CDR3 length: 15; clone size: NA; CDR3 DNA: TGTGCCAGCAGCTTCGGGGGTTTAAACACCGGGGAGCTGTTTTTT; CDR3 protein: CASSFGGLNTGELFF
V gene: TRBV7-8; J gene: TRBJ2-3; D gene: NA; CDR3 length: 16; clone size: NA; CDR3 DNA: TGTGCCAGCAGCCACGTCCAGCGGGCGAGCACAGATACGCAGTATTTT; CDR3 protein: CASSHVQRASTDTQYF
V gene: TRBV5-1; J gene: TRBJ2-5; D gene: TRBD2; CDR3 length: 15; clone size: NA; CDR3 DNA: TGCGCCAGCAGCCGATGGGGGGGAGAGGGGGAGACCCAGTACTTC; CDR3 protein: CASSRWGGEGETQYF
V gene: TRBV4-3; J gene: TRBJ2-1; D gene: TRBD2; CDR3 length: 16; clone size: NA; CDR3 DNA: TGCGCCAGCAGCCAAGTCTGGCGGGGGGCAAGGAATGAGCAGTTCTTC; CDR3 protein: CASSQVWRGARNEQFF
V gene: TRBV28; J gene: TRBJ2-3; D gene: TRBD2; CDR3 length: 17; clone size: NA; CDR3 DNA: TGTGCCAGCAGCTACGGACTAGCGGGAGGGCGCACAGATACGCAGTATTTT; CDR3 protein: CASSYGLAGGRTDTQYF
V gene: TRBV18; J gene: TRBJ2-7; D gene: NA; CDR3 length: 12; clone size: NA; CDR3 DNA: TGTGCCAGCTCACCTAAAAGCAACGAGCAGTACTTC; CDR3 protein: CASSPKSNEQYF
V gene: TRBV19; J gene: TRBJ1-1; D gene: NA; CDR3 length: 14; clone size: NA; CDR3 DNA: TGTGCCAGTAGTATCCGGGTCGGAAACACTGAAGCTTTCTTT; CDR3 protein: CASSIRVGNTEAFF
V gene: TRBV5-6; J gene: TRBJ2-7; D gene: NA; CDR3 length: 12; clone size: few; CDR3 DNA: TGTGCCAGCAGCAGGGACTTCTACGAGCAGTACTTC; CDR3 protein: CASSRDFYEQYF
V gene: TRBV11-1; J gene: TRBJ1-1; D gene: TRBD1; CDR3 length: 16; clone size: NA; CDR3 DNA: TGTGCCAGCAGCTTAGCCTTGACAGGGTCGGGCACTGAAGCTTTCTTT; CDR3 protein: CASSLALTGSGTEAFF
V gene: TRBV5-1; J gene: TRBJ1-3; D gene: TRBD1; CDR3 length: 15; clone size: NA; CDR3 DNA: TGCGCCAGCCGCATTGACAGGGCCGTTGGAAACACCATATATTTT; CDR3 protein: CASRIDRAVGNTIYF